The rows below give T cell receptor beta chains drawn from one sample of a study of T cells in Graves' hyperthyroidism and ophthalmopathy. A single record per CDR3 protein comes from TCRdb applying MiXCR to the multiplex PCR reads. The table has more than 150,000 distinct CDR3 sequences, about a sixth seen once; the top ten hold 25% to 30%. The sequenced sample consisted of blood. The receptors derive from a woman aged 45 to 65 with Graves' hyperthyroidism. Both conserved end residues are part of each CDR3. A D gene is named only where the DNA matches it firmly. Rows may omit the clone size; those that give it use once, few, many or a size class.

v_gene	abundance	d_gene	j_gene	CDR3nt	CDR3aa
TRBV12-3/TRBV12-4	many	NA	TRBJ1-5	TGTGCCAGCAGTTTTGGACAGCATAGCAATCAGCCCCAGCATTTT	CASSFGQHSNQPQHF
TRBV5-8	many	NA	TRBJ2-3	TGTGCCAGCAGCTTGGCCGAACAGGGCGGAGATACGCAGTATTTT	CASSLAEQGGDTQYF
TRBV7-9	NA	TRBD1	TRBJ1-4	TGTGCCAGCAGCTCGGGGCCGGGACAGGGTAAAGAAAAACTGTTTTTT	CASSSGPGQGKEKLFF
TRBV12-3/TRBV12-4	few	TRBD1	TRBJ1-6	TGTGCCAGCAGTTTAGGGGGGACAGTTAATTCACCCCTCCACTTT	CASSLGGTVNSPLHF
TRBV7-9	many	TRBD2	TRBJ2-2	TGTGCCAGCAGGCTTAGCGGGGCCGACACCGGGGAGCTGTTTTTT	CASRLSGADTGELFF
TRBV20-1	many	NA	TRBJ1-5	TGCAGTGCTAGCCGGGACATAAATCAGCCCCAGCATTTT	CSASRDINQPQHF
TRBV12-3/TRBV12-4	many	NA	TRBJ2-2	TGTGCCAGCAGTTTTCGGCAGGGCCTTTGGCCCGGGGAGCTGTTTTTT	CASSFRQGLWPGELFF
TRBV3-1	many	NA	TRBJ2-7	TGTGCCAGCAGCCCCTCGGGTCCTCCCTACGAGCAGTACTTC	CASSPSGPPYEQYF
TRBV3-1	few	NA	TRBJ2-6	TGTGCCAGCAGCCAATATCACTCTGGGGCCAACGTCCTGACTTTC	CASSQYHSGANVLTF
TRBV11-1	many	NA	TRBJ2-5	TGTGCCAGCAGCCCCAGGGGCCCCCAAGAGACCCAGTACTTC	CASSPRGPQETQYF
TRBV5-1	NA	NA	TRBJ2-5	TGCGCCAGCAGCTTGGATGGCAGGGACCAAGAGACCCAGTACTTC	CASSLDGRDQETQYF
TRBV6-5	many	NA	TRBJ2-1	TGTGCCAGCAGTTACCAGGGGAGACCGAGCTCCTACAATGAGCAGTTCTTC	CASSYQGRPSSYNEQFF
TRBV20-1	few	NA	TRBJ1-6	TGCAGTGCTAGAGATCCGTACCTGAGCTCCTATAATTCACCCCTCCACTTT	CSARDPYLSSYNSPLHF
TRBV28	many	TRBD1	TRBJ2-7	TGTGCCAGTCGGGACAGGGCCTACGAGCAGTACTTC	CASRDRAYEQYF
TRBV28	many	NA	TRBJ2-7	TGTGCCAGCAGTTTGGCCTACGAGCAGTACTTC	CASSLAYEQYF
TRBV7-9	many	NA	TRBJ2-2	TGTGCCAGCAGCTTAGTCTTGAGCGAACCCACCGGGGAGCTGTTTTTT	CASSLVLSEPTGELFF
TRBV7-9	many	TRBD1	TRBJ2-7	TGTGCCACCCGGGACAGGGGTTCTGACGAGCAGTACTTC	CATRDRGSDEQYF
TRBV4-2	NA	NA	TRBJ2-2	TGTGCCAGCAGCCAGACGGGGGTAGCCGGGGAGCTGTTTTTT	CASSQTGVAGELFF
TRBV6-2/TRBV6-3	NA	NA	TRBJ1-3	TGTGCCAGCCCTAAACACCCAGGTCCTGGAAAAACCATCTATTTT	CASPKHPGPGKTIYF
TRBV6-2/TRBV6-3	many	NA	TRBJ1-3	TGTGCCAGCAGTTACACCCGTCGCGGCAGGTTTGGAAACACCATATATTTT	CASSYTRRGRFGNTIYF
TRBV7-3	NA	NA	TRBJ1-5	TGTGCCAGCAGCCCATCGGGTCAGGAGCCCCAGCATTTT	CASSPSGQEPQHF
TRBV27	many	NA	TRBJ2-3	TGTGCCAGCAGTCCCCAGGGGTATACGCAGTATTTT	CASSPQGYTQYF
TRBV7-9	many	NA	TRBJ1-5	TGTGCCAGCAGCACGACAAGGGGGTCCGGGAGCAATCAGCCCCAGCATTTT	CASSTTRGSGSNQPQHF
TRBV30	NA	NA	TRBJ1-2	TGTGCCTGGAGTGTTCCTGGTGGCACGGGGGGCTACACCTTC	CAWSVPGGTGGYTF
TRBV5-1	many	NA	TRBJ1-1	TGCGCCAGCAGCGTTGGCGATTCGAACACTGAAGCTTTCTTT	CASSVGDSNTEAFF
TRBV7-2	many	NA	TRBJ2-7	TGTGCCAGCAGCTTCGGGCCAGTCACCTACGAGCAGTACTTC	CASSFGPVTYEQYF